The 26 T cell receptor beta chains below come from one sample, sequenced in a study of shared clonotypes between healthy human individuals (dated by TCRdb to the early 2020s). Library creation used the immunoSEQ multiplex PCR assay. In TCRdb, the immuneACCESS table is reduced to in-frame sequences with V and J assigned. These tables do not hold every clone; where another copy was compared, an unresolved V gene accounts for under half, and the others remain unexplained. This sample is represented by around 2.5 million clones; approximately 94% of them were singletons. The ten largest make up around 0.4% of the sample. The specimen sequenced was naive CD4+ T cells from PBMCs. This specimen's cell subset or site label, interpreted: CD45RA+ positively selected. The receptors stem from a man between 18 and 35 years old in good health. Some clones in this sample may be carry-over from other donors' samples.

This chain links TRBV2 with TRBJ2-3, with 9 bases lining up with TRBD2. Germline CDR1 and CDR2: SNHLY and FYNNEI. V was pared by 8 bases and J by 1 base, with 4 bases of the junction left unmatched. This CDR3 is built from 14 residues. CDR3 sequence (DNA): TGTGCCAGCCATAGCGGGAGACGCACAGATACGCAGTATTTT. Protein sequence: CASHSGRRTDTQYF.

The genes are TRBV4-1 and TRBJ1-2, with D unresolved. The CDR3 length is 12 residues. CDR1 MGHRA and CDR2 YSYEKL come from the germline V gene. V lost 0 bases, J lost 5 bases, and 4 bases lay in between. CDR3 coding DNA: TGCGCCAGCAGCCAAGAGAGATATGGCTACACCTTC. It codes for CASSQERYGYTF.

This rearrangement joins TRBV11-2 to TRBJ2-4; D is possibly TRBD2 (6 bases). Per germline, CDR1 SGHAT and CDR2 FQNNGV. The CDR3 is made up of 16 amino acids. The ends were cut back, 7 bases at V and 2 bases at J, with 18 bases in the middle. DNA of the CDR3: TGTGCCAGCACCGTTGGGGACTTGGGGCCCAAAAACATTCAGTACTTC. This translates into CASTVGDLGPKNIQYF.

The V call is TRBV28, the J call TRBJ2-7; D may match TRBD1 or TRBD2 (5 bases each). The CDR3 is 15 residues long. Germline lookup yields CDR1 MDHEN and CDR2 SYDVKM. The V end lost 1 base, the J end lost 7 bases, and 17 bases lay between the germline ends. CDR3 coding DNA: TGTGCCAGCAGTTTATCCTCAGAGGGGCCGCGTGAGCAGTACTTC. Its translation: CASSLSSEGPREQYF.

This chain joins TRBV27 and TRBJ2-2, with D perhaps assigned TRBD1 or TRBD2 (5 bases each). Trimming shortened V by 7 bases and J by 5 bases, and 14 bases separated the two germline ends. The CDR3 loop spans 14 amino acids. CDR1 MNHEY and CDR2 SMNVEV come from the germline V gene (reference sequence). CDR3 nucleotides: TGTGCCAGCACCCGGGGCCCGGATACCGGGGAGCTGTTTTTT. Translation: CASTRGPDTGELFF.

The rearrangement links TRBV6-6 to TRBJ2-3; TRBD1 matches 8 bases. Germline V gives CDR1 MNHNY, CDR2 SVGAGI (reference sequence). The CDR3 sequence is 14 residues long. V was clipped by 4 bases and J by 6 bases; unmatched bases: 6. CDR3 protein: CASSLPGQVDTQYF. CDR3 DNA: TGTGCCAGCAGTTTACCGGGACAGGTCGATACGCAGTATTTT.

V gene TRBV9 combines with J gene TRBJ1-5, with D unresolved. Germline loops: CDR1 SGDLS, CDR2 YYNGEE. The V gene lost 0 bases and the J gene lost 5 bases, with 6 bases spanning the gap. This CDR3 contains 13 residues. This chain's CDR3 is CASSVVPDQPQHF. In DNA form, the CDR3 reads TGTGCCAGCAGCGTAGTCCCGGATCAGCCCCAGCATTTT.

The chain recombines TRBV6-1 with TRBJ1-2; TRBD1 is a possible D gene (6 bases). This CDR3 has 14 amino acids. The germline V and J ends were trimmed by 3 bases and 4 bases, with 12 bases remaining between them. CDR1 is MNHNS and CDR2 is SASEGT in the germline V gene. CDR3 protein: CASSDRGAVYGYTF. In DNA, the CDR3 is TGTGCCAGCAGTGACAGGGGCGCAGTCTATGGCTACACCTTC.

This clone was observed once. The chain employs TRBV28 and TRBJ2-2; 10 nucleotides align to TRBD2. J was trimmed by 6 bases and V by 3 bases; bases with no gene match: 10. The CDR3 length is 17 residues. Germline CDR1 is MDHEN and CDR2 is SYDVKM. CDR3 region: CASSFVPSGSTPGELFF. CDR3 nucleotides: TGTGCCAGCAGTTTTGTCCCTAGCGGGAGCACACCCGGGGAGCTGTTTTTT.

The chain couples TRBV4-2 to TRBJ2-1; 7 bases are a match to TRBD2. This CDR3 is built from 17 residues. With 2 bases clipped from V and 5 bases from J, the junction kept 12 bases outside the gene matches. Germline CDR1 is LGHNA and CDR2 is YNFKEQ. CDR3 loop: CASSQSPSRGLNNEQFF. The CDR3 coding sequence is TGTGCCAGCAGCCAATCCCCCTCGCGGGGACTAAACAATGAGCAGTTCTTC.

The V gene is TRBV29-1, the J gene TRBJ2-3, with 8 positions matching TRBD1. In germline, CDR1 is SQVTM, CDR2 ANQGSEA. V was pared by 5 bases and J by 0 bases, with 7 bases of the junction left unmatched. This CDR3 contains 15 residues. In DNA, the CDR3 is TGCAGCGTTCAGATTGGACAGGGAAGCACAGATACGCAGTATTTT. Its protein product is CSVQIGQGSTDTQYF.

The chain joins TRBV19 to TRBJ2-7; 10 bases are a match to TRBD2. The V gene's germline CDR1 is LNHDA and CDR2 SQIVND (reference sequence). This CDR3 contains 16 residues. V dropped 3 bases and J dropped 3; count of bases not matched to a gene: 8. In nucleotides, the CDR3 is TGTGCCAGTAGTATTGACGCTAGCGGGAGAGTCTACGAGCAGTACTTC. Amino acids: CASSIDASGRVYEQYF.

Note on this clone: Other DNA sequences in this sample translate to the same CDR3. The V call is TRBV5-1, the J call TRBJ1-2; possibly TRBD1 for D (5 bases). CDR1 is SGHRS, CDR2 YFSETQ, per germline. Trimming cost V 2 bases and J 2 bases, with 7 bases left between them. This CDR3 has 13 residues. DNA for the CDR3: TGCGCCAGCAGCTTACAGGTGAACTATGGCTACACCTTC. Protein product: CASSLQVNYGYTF.

The chain links TRBV18 to TRBJ1-5; perhaps TRBD1 as D (6 bases). The CDR3 contains 16 residues. Trimming removed 3 bases from V and 3 bases from J, with 15 bases in between. The germline gives CDR1 KGHSH, CDR2 LQKENI. CDR3 coding DNA: TGTGCCAGCTCACCGAGCCAGGGGCCTACCAATCAGCCCCAGCATTTT. This codes for CASSPSQGPTNQPQHF. The entire variable domain, with the rest obtained from reference TRBV18 and TRBJ1-5, is as follows: NAGVMQNPRHLVRRRGQEARLRCSPMKGHSHVYWYRQLPEEGLKFMVYLQKENIIDESGMPKERFSAEFPKEGPSILRIQQVVRGDSAAYFCASSPSQGPTNQPQHFGDGTRLSIL.

The chain employs TRBV5-4 and TRBJ2-2; no clear D. This CDR3 is 17 amino acids long. Trimming took off 3 bases at V and 3 bases at J, with 18 bases between the two ends. Germline V lookup: CDR1 SGHNT, CDR2 YYREEE (reference sequence). In nucleotides, the CDR3 is TGTGCCAGCAGCTCACCCCTAGGCAGTCGTTACACCGGGGAGCTGTTTTTT. Its protein product is CASSSPLGSRYTGELFF.

As regards this clone: Other DNA sequences within the sample encode an identical CDR3. The genes are TRBV4-2 and TRBJ2-5, with TRBD2 matching over 16 bases. This CDR3 contains 18 residues. The V gene's germline CDR1 is LGHNA and CDR2 YNFKEQ. Trimming took 0 bases from V and 4 from J; bases not matched to a gene: 5. In DNA form, the CDR3 reads TGTGCCAGCAGCCAAGATCAAGGGACTAGCGGGAGGGGAGAGACCCAGTACTTC. Its protein is CASSQDQGTSGRGETQYF.

Concerning this clone: The junction and the germline gene differ at one end; a read error may be behind it. This chain uses TRBV5-1 with TRBJ2-2; D possibly corresponds to TRBD1 (6 bases). CDR1 and CDR2 from the germline V gene are SGHRS and YFSETQ. The CDR3 consists of 15 residues. The CDR3 DNA sequence: TGCGCCAGCAGCTGGACAGTTCCGAACTCCGGGGAGCTGTTTTTT. Encoded protein: CASSWTVPNSGELFF.

Concerning this clone itself: Other DNA sequences from this sample encode an identical CDR3 as well. The gene calls are TRBV30 and TRBJ1-5; no clear D. In germline, CDR1 is GTSNPN, CDR2 SVGIG (reference sequence). The CDR3 has 13 residues. Trimming left V 0 bases short and J 5 bases short, with 8 bases between. CDR3 loop: CAWSVAGDQPQHF. CDR3 bases: TGTGCCTGGAGTGTGGCCGGCGATCAGCCCCAGCATTTT.

The rearrangement links TRBV28 to TRBJ2-7; possibly TRBD2 for D (5 bases). The CDR3 runs 15 residues. The V and J ends lost 2 bases and 3 bases respectively, with 14 bases between them. Germline CDR1 MDHEN, CDR2 SYDVKM. The DNA for the CDR3 is TGTGCCAGCAGTTTAGGGATGGCGGGCGTCTACGAGCAGTACTTC. Its protein is CASSLGMAGVYEQYF.

The rearrangement uses TRBV11-2 and TRBJ1-2; D is possibly TRBD1 (6 bases). This CDR3 contains 13 residues. The germline V gene has CDR1 SGHAT and CDR2 FQNNGV. With 3 bases removed from V and 7 bases from J, the gap between germline ends came to 12 bases. The CDR3 bases are TGTGCCAGCAGCTTGCACAGGGATCTTGGCTACACCTTC. This gives the protein CASSLHRDLGYTF.

The V call is TRBV30, the J call TRBJ1-3; possibly TRBD1 for D (5 bases). V was pared by 4 bases and J by 1 base, with 11 bases between. This CDR3 has 14 amino acids. The germline V gene has CDR1 GTSNPN and CDR2 SVGIG (reference sequence). The CDR3 bases are TGTGCCTGGACCGTTGGGACGTCTGGAAACACCATATATTTT. Residues: CAWTVGTSGNTIYF.

Notes on this clone: Other DNA sequences within the sample encode an identical CDR3. This chain joins TRBV27 and TRBJ2-2, with 10 bases fitting TRBD2. The germline V gene has CDR1 MNHEY and CDR2 SMNVEV (reference sequence). This CDR3 contains 15 residues. Losses at the gene ends were 5 bases for V and 0 bases for J; bases not matched to a gene: 0. CDR3 DNA: TGTGCCAGCAGTCTAGCGGGGGCGAACACCGGGGAGCTGTTTTTT. Its protein is CASSLAGANTGELFF.

J is TRBJ1-5 and V is TRBV14; no reliable D call. Deletions cut 1 base from V and 7 bases from J, with 8 bases between. This CDR3 spans 13 amino acids. The germline CDR1 and CDR2 sequences are SGHDN and FVKESK. CDR3 in amino acids: CASSQGLGQPQHF. DNA of the CDR3: TGTGCCAGCAGCCAAGGTCTGGGCCAGCCCCAGCATTTT.

The chain combines TRBV11-2 with TRBJ2-1; 8 nucleotides agree with TRBD2. Germline values: CDR1 SGHAT, CDR2 FQNNGV. J gave up 0 bases and V 5 bases, and 3 bases lay outside the gene matches. The length of the CDR3 is 15 residues. The CDR3 nucleotides are TGTGCCAGCAGCCTAAGCGGGGGCTCCTACAATGAGCAGTTCTTC. Translation gives CASSLSGGSYNEQFF.

This sequence joins TRBV11-3 and TRBJ2-2; D gene unclear. CDR1 SGHNT and CDR2 YENEEA come from the germline V gene. The CDR3 length is 12 residues. V lost 5 bases to trimming and J lost 6 bases, with 7 bases between them. The CDR3 loop is CASSSMAGELFF. The DNA for the CDR3 is TGTGCCAGCAGCAGTATGGCCGGGGAGCTGTTTTTT. The complete variable domain, with remaining parts taken from reference TRBV11-3 and TRBJ2-2, reads EAGVVQSPRYKIIEKKQPVAFWCNPISGHNTLYWYLQNLGQGPELLIRYENEEAVDDSQLPKDRFSAERLKGVDSTLKIQPAELGDSAVYLCASSSMAGELFFGEGSRLTVL.

V gene TRBV4-1 combines with J gene TRBJ2-3, with 12 bases fitting TRBD2. The V gene's germline CDR1 is MGHRA and CDR2 YSYEKL. After removal of 5 bases from V and 3 bases from J, the junction contained 24 bases not matched to a gene. This CDR3 is built from 22 residues. The CDR3 here is CASSGDIPGRGLAGGPTDTQYF. The CDR3 DNA reads TGCGCCAGCAGCGGAGACATCCCTGGCAGGGGTCTAGCGGGAGGGCCTACAGATACGCAGTATTTT.